Listed below are T cell receptor beta chains from one sample, sequenced in a study of T cell repertoires in cytomegalovirus infection. MiXCR, applied by TCRdb to the reads, yields one record per CDR3 protein. The sample lists approximately 730,000 distinct CDR3 sequences, about 29% seen once, with around 12% in the top ten. Their antigens remain unidentified. The specimen comprised cultured CD8+ T cells from PBMCs, sampled from culture after CMV antigen stimulation. The receptors come from a human donor in good health (CMV status not recorded). Some clones in this sample may be carry-over from other donors' samples. CDR3s include the opening cysteine and the closing phenylalanine or tryptophan. Fields, in order: clone size, D gene, V gene, J gene, CDR3 DNA, CDR3 protein. D genes are given only for firm matches. Size is stated for part of the rows, as once, few or many counts, or as a class when the clone is expanded.

size: few
D: TRBD1
V: TRBV12-5
J: TRBJ2-7
DNA: TGTGCTAGTGGTTTGGTACCCGGACAGGGGGCGGGAGAGCAGTACTTC
CDR3: CASGLVPGQGAGEQYF

size: NA
D: NA
V: TRBV7-6
J: TRBJ1-4
DNA: TGTGCCAGCAGCTTAGCATTTCGGGCAGGGAATGAAAAACTGTTTTTT
CDR3: CASSLAFRAGNEKLFF

size: few
D: NA
V: TRBV7-9
J: TRBJ1-2
DNA: TGTGCCAGCAGCTCTGGGGGGGAAGCAATCTATGGCTACACCTTC
CDR3: CASSSGGEAIYGYTF

size: NA
D: NA
V: TRBV28
J: TRBJ1-5
DNA: TGTGCCAGCAAAGACAACTATAGCAATCAGCCCCAGCATTTT
CDR3: CASKDNYSNQPQHF

size: NA
D: NA
V: TRBV10-3
J: TRBJ1-2
DNA: TGTGCCATCAGTGTTGGCAGGAAGGATGGCTACACCTTC
CDR3: CAISVGRKDGYTF

size: NA
D: NA
V: TRBV6-1
J: TRBJ2-1
DNA: TGTGCCAGCAGTGAAGGAGGGTTCAGCTCCTACAATGAGCAGTTCTTC
CDR3: CASSEGGFSSYNEQFF

size: NA
D: TRBD1
V: TRBV6-1
J: TRBJ2-7
DNA: TGTGCCGGACAGGGGGAACCCTACGAGCAGTACTTC
CDR3: CAGQGEPYEQYF

size: many
D: NA
V: TRBV7-7
J: TRBJ1-6
DNA: TGTGCTAGCAGCTCGGACGGAAATTCACCCCTCCACTTT
CDR3: CASSSDGNSPLHF

size: many
D: TRBD2
V: TRBV7-2
J: TRBJ2-2
DNA: TGTGCCAGCAGCGCATCCCCGAGCGGGGGGCCCGGGGAGCTGTTTTTT
CDR3: CASSASPSGGPGELFF

size: many
D: NA
V: TRBV4-3
J: TRBJ1-1
DNA: TGCGCCAGCAGCCAACTGGCTACCTCTAACACTGAAGCTTTCTTT
CDR3: CASSQLATSNTEAFF

size: NA
D: TRBD2
V: TRBV5-1
J: TRBJ2-7
DNA: TGCGCCAGCAGCCCGGGGGGACTAGCCCACGAGCAGTACTTC
CDR3: CASSPGGLAHEQYF

size: few
D: NA
V: TRBV7-6
J: TRBJ1-6
DNA: TGTGCCAGCTCATACCCGGGGAGTATTCAACCCCTCCACTTT
CDR3: CASSYPGSIQPLHF

size: once
D: NA
V: TRBV7-9
J: TRBJ1-1
DNA: TGTGCCAGCAGCCCAACACGGGAATGGGCGTTGAACACTGAAGCTTTCTTT
CDR3: CASSPTREWALNTEAFF

size: many
D: NA
V: TRBV7-6
J: TRBJ2-1
DNA: NA
CDR3: CASSFGTGNLFF

size: few
D: NA
V: TRBV28
J: TRBJ2-5
DNA: TGTGCCACCAGTTCAAGCGACGTAAAGACCCAGTACTTC
CDR3: CATSSSDVKTQYF

size: many
D: TRBD1
V: TRBV7-2
J: TRBJ2-7
DNA: TGTGCCAGCAGCTTATTTGAGACAGGGTCAATCGAGCAGTACTTC
CDR3: CASSLFETGSIEQYF

size: NA
D: NA
V: TRBV27
J: TRBJ1-6
DNA: TGTGCCAGCGGGGGCTTGGGGTCACCCCTCCACTTT
CDR3: CASGGLGSPLHF

size: few
D: TRBD1
V: TRBV7-6
J: TRBJ2-1
DNA: TGTGCCAGCAGACGAACAGGGGAGAGCTCCTACAATGAGCAGTTCTTC
CDR3: CASRRTGESSYNEQFF

size: NA
D: TRBD1
V: TRBV27
J: TRBJ2-1
DNA: TGTGCCAGCAGGTTTGGACAGGCCAACAATGAGCAGTTCTTC
CDR3: CASRFGQANNEQFF

size: NA
D: NA
V: TRBV13
J: TRBJ1-4
DNA: TGTGCTAGCACCGGGTTTAATGAAAAACTGTTTTTT
CDR3: CASTGFNEKLFF

size: many
D: NA
V: TRBV27
J: TRBJ1-1
DNA: TGTGCCAGCAGCTTGGGGTCTATGAACACTGAAGCTTTCTTT
CDR3: CASSLGSMNTEAFF

size: few
D: TRBD1
V: TRBV11-2
J: TRBJ2-1
DNA: TGTGCCAGCAGCTTAGTGGGTCTCTCTCGGGACAGCTCCTACAATGAGCAGTTCTTC
CDR3: CASSLVGLSRDSSYNEQFF

size: NA
D: NA
V: TRBV6-2/TRBV6-3
J: TRBJ2-1
DNA: TGTGCCAGCAGTTACCAGCTGGGGCTTAGCAATGAGCAGTTCTTC
CDR3: CASSYQLGLSNEQFF

size: NA
D: TRBD1
V: TRBV12-3/TRBV12-4
J: TRBJ1-2
DNA: TGTGCCAGCAGTCGGAGGGACAGATTGATTCGCTATGGCTACACCTTC
CDR3: CASSRRDRLIRYGYTF

size: many
D: NA
V: TRBV7-9
J: TRBJ1-2
DNA: TGTGCCAGCAGCCCGCGGATTGGGGGCTACACCTTC
CDR3: CASSPRIGGYTF

size: NA
D: NA
V: TRBV7-9
J: TRBJ2-1
DNA: TGTGCCAGCAGGGATTTACAGGCCCCCTACAATGAGCAGTTCTTC
CDR3: CASRDLQAPYNEQFF

size: few
D: NA
V: TRBV19
J: TRBJ1-5
DNA: TGTGCCAGTAGTACCCAGGGAGACAGCAATCAGCCCCAGCATTTT
CDR3: CASSTQGDSNQPQHF

size: NA
D: NA
V: TRBV12-5
J: TRBJ2-2
DNA: TGTGCTAGTGGTTGGACCCTTGATAGGACAGAGAACACCGGGGAGCTGTTTTTT
CDR3: CASGWTLDRTENTGELFF

size: NA
D: TRBD2
V: TRBV5-5
J: TRBJ2-1
DNA: TGTGCCAGCAGCTTGGGGCCGGGGGGGCCGGCCAATGAGCAGTTCTTC
CDR3: CASSLGPGGPANEQFF

size: few
D: NA
V: TRBV7-3
J: TRBJ2-5
DNA: TGTGCCAGCAGCTTAACTCCCTCCGAGACCCAGTACTTC
CDR3: CASSLTPSETQYF

size: NA
D: NA
V: TRBV12-3/TRBV12-4
J: TRBJ2-3
DNA: TGTGCCAGCACCGACTGGGGGGCTAGCGGCACAGATACGCAGTATTTT
CDR3: CASTDWGASGTDTQYF

size: many
D: NA
V: TRBV7-8
J: TRBJ1-2
DNA: TGTGCCAGCAGTCCCGGGTCTAACTATGGCTACACCTTC
CDR3: CASSPGSNYGYTF

size: NA
D: NA
V: TRBV27
J: TRBJ2-1
DNA: TGTGCCAGCAGTTACCTTGGGGGGGCCCTAAACAATGAGCAGTTCTTC
CDR3: CASSYLGGALNNEQFF

size: few
D: NA
V: TRBV19
J: TRBJ2-7
DNA: TGTGCCAGTACCGGAAAGGGAGCCAGGGGCCACGAGCAGTACTTC
CDR3: CASTGKGARGHEQYF

size: NA
D: TRBD1
V: TRBV10-2
J: TRBJ2-5
DNA: TGCGCCAGCAGGGGGACAGATCCCCGGACCCAGTACTTC
CDR3: CASRGTDPRTQYF

size: few
D: NA
V: TRBV7-9
J: TRBJ1-5
DNA: TGTGCCAGCAGCAAAGGTGGGATTCAGCCCCAGCATTTT
CDR3: CASSKGGIQPQHF

size: few
D: NA
V: TRBV27
J: TRBJ2-2
DNA: TGTGCCAGCAGTTTAAGGCCCGGGTACACCGGGGAGCTGTTTTTT
CDR3: CASSLRPGYTGELFF

size: few
D: NA
V: TRBV6-2/TRBV6-3
J: TRBJ2-1
DNA: TGTGCCAGCAGTTACTCGATGCCAGGGACCTACAATGAGCAGTTCTTC
CDR3: CASSYSMPGTYNEQFF

size: many
D: NA
V: TRBV7-8
J: TRBJ2-2
DNA: TGTGCCAGCAGCTTAATTGGAGGGGATCTGAACACCGGGGAGCTGTTTTTT
CDR3: CASSLIGGDLNTGELFF

size: few
D: NA
V: TRBV27
J: TRBJ2-7
DNA: TGTGCCAGCAGTTTGGGACCGCGTCAGGACGAGCAGTACTTC
CDR3: CASSLGPRQDEQYF

size: few
D: TRBD2
V: TRBV18
J: TRBJ2-3
DNA: TGTGCCAGCTTGACTAGCGGGGGGGCCGAACGCACAGATACGCAGTATTTT
CDR3: CASLTSGGAERTDTQYF

size: few
D: NA
V: TRBV12-3/TRBV12-4
J: TRBJ1-1
DNA: TGTGCCAGCAGGCCGGAAGCTTTCTTT
CDR3: CASRPEAFF

size: many
D: TRBD1
V: TRBV6-5
J: TRBJ1-1
DNA: TGTGCCAGCAGTCTATCAAGACAGGGAATCACTGAAGCTTTCTTT
CDR3: CASSLSRQGITEAFF

size: few
D: TRBD1
V: TRBV4-1
J: TRBJ1-1
DNA: TGCGCCAGCAGCCACGGGGGGACAGGCGGTATCACTGAAGCTTTCTTT
CDR3: CASSHGGTGGITEAFF

size: NA
D: NA
V: TRBV2
J: TRBJ1-3
DNA: TGTGCCAGCAGTGAAGGGGTCGGGGCTGGAAACACCATATATTTT
CDR3: CASSEGVGAGNTIYF

size: many
D: TRBD1
V: TRBV7-9
J: TRBJ2-3
DNA: TGTGCCAGCAGCGCAACAGGGGAAAGGGTGACAGATACGCAGTATTTT
CDR3: CASSATGERVTDTQYF

size: NA
D: TRBD1
V: TRBV19
J: TRBJ1-5
DNA: TGTGCCACAACAGGGGATAATCAGCCCCAGCATTTT
CDR3: CATTGDNQPQHF

size: NA
D: TRBD1
V: TRBV14
J: TRBJ2-2
DNA: TGTGCCAGCAGCCAGGGATGGACAGGATCCACCGGGGAGCTGTTTTTT
CDR3: CASSQGWTGSTGELFF

size: NA
D: NA
V: TRBV2
J: TRBJ2-7
DNA: TGTGCCAGCAGTGAATTAATCTCCCTGGCCTACGAGCAGTACTTC
CDR3: CASSELISLAYEQYF

size: NA
D: TRBD1
V: TRBV27
J: TRBJ1-1
DNA: TGTGCCAGCAGTCTCACAGGGGGGGAGGCTTTCTTT
CDR3: CASSLTGGEAFF

size: NA
D: TRBD1
V: TRBV7-9
J: TRBJ2-2
DNA: TGTGCCAGCAGCTTAACCCGTAGGGGGCCGAACACCGGGGAGCTGTTTTTT
CDR3: CASSLTRRGPNTGELFF

size: NA
D: TRBD1
V: TRBV15
J: TRBJ1-5
DNA: TGTGCCACCAGCAGAGATCGGGACAGGGTCCAGCCCCAGCATTTT
CDR3: CATSRDRDRVQPQHF

size: few
D: TRBD2
V: TRBV6-2/TRBV6-3
J: TRBJ2-3
DNA: TGTGCCAGCAGTGACCCCGGGGGGGTCGGAACAGATACGCAGTATTTT
CDR3: CASSDPGGVGTDTQYF

size: few
D: TRBD2
V: TRBV28
J: TRBJ2-1
DNA: TGTGCCAGCACCCCCGAGGCTAGCGGACTCAATGAGCAGTTCTTC
CDR3: CASTPEASGLNEQFF

size: few
D: NA
V: TRBV19
J: TRBJ2-2
DNA: TGTGCCAGTAGACCGGGGCCTTCGACCGGGGAGCTGTTTTTT
CDR3: CASRPGPSTGELFF

size: NA
D: NA
V: TRBV6-5
J: TRBJ2-7
DNA: TGTGCCAGCAGTTACGCAGGGGGGGGATACGAGCAGTACTTC
CDR3: CASSYAGGGYEQYF

size: NA
D: NA
V: TRBV12-5
J: TRBJ1-1
DNA: TGTGCTAGTGAGAGAGGGAACACTGAAGCTTTCTTT
CDR3: CASERGNTEAFF

size: NA
D: NA
V: TRBV29-1
J: TRBJ2-1
DNA: TGCAGCGTTGAAGGAGTGACAGGCCTTCGTGGTAATGAGCAGTTCTTC
CDR3: CSVEGVTGLRGNEQFF